This entry lists 16 T cell receptor beta chains sequenced from one sample in a study of control samples from healthy donors and cancer patients. Using immunoSEQ multiplex PCR, the repertoire was profiled, and TCRdb retains in-frame clones only, with some absent. This repertoire shows roughly 130,000 clones, under 95% found once; its top ten account for approximately 1.7%. The sequencing sample was made of PBMCs. The receptors were gathered from a middle-aged man with head and neck cancer.

The chain has TRBV5-6 and TRBJ1-1; weak D call: TRBD1 (6 bases). Germline loops: CDR1 SGHDT, CDR2 YYEEEE. The CDR3 extends over 14 amino acids. The V gene lost 4 bases and the J gene lost 11 bases, with 21 bases spanning the gap. This CDR3 reads CASSRLSRGSGAFF. The DNA for the CDR3 is TGTGCCAGCAGCCGATTAAGCAGGGGTAGTGGGGCTTTCTTT.

The V and J genes are TRBV5-1 and TRBJ2-1; D gene uncertain. Trimming removed 0 bases from V and 7 bases from J, with 5 bases in between. The CDR3 is made up of 12 amino acids. CDR1 and CDR2 from the germline V gene are SGHRS and YFSETQ. The CDR3 sequence is CASSLGLNEQFF. The CDR3 region has the DNA TGCGCCAGCAGCTTGGGCCTTAATGAGCAGTTCTTC. Full variable domain (rest looked up from reference TRBV5-1 and TRBJ2-1): KAGVTQTPRYLIKTRGQQVTLSCSPISGHRSVSWYQQTPGQGLQFLFEYFSETQRNKGNFPGRFSGRQFSNSRSEMNVSTLELGDSALYLCASSLGLNEQFFGPGTRLTVL.

The V and J genes are TRBV4-3 and TRBJ2-7; the D is unclear. The CDR3 spans 13 residues. V dropped 4 bases and J dropped 4 bases, with 11 bases sitting between them. The germline gives CDR1 LGHNA, CDR2 YSLEER. The CDR3 nucleotides read TGCGCCAGCAGCCTTGGGTACGGGTACGAGCAGTACTTC. Amino acids: CASSLGYGYEQYF.

The CDR3 region is CARSYYPQGAGEQYF. The CDR3 region has the DNA TGTGCCAGAAGCTACTATCCTCAGGGGGCTGGGGAGCAGTACTTC. V is TRBV5-3 and J is TRBJ2-7, with 8 bases identical to TRBD1. TRBV5-3 is given ORF status, its function remaining uncertain. This CDR3 region has 15 residues. With V trimmed by 3 bases and J by 7 bases, 12 bases remained unmatched.

The rearrangement uses TRBV7-9 and TRBJ1-1; a weak D match, TRBD1 (5 bases). There are 15 residues in the CDR3. The V gene lost 5 bases and the J gene lost 4 bases, with 17 bases spanning the gap. In germline, CDR1 is SEHNR, CDR2 FQNEAQ (reference sequence). The chain's CDR3 is CASSPPGWGGTEAFF. In nucleotides, the CDR3 is TGTGCCAGCAGCCCCCCGGGGTGGGGCGGCACTGAAGCTTTCTTT.

The J gene is TRBJ2-7, the V gene TRBV27; 10 positions match TRBD1. The CDR3 has 15 amino acids. Trimming cost V 5 bases and J 7 bases; bases outside gene matches: 11. Germline CDR1 and CDR2: MNHEY and SMNVEV (reference sequence). The CDR3 spells CASSPQTGGEFEQYF. DNA of the CDR3: TGTGCCAGCAGTCCACAGACAGGGGGCGAATTTGAGCAGTACTTC.

The gene calls are TRBV6-2 or TRBV6-3 and TRBJ2-7; D may correspond to TRBD1 or TRBD2 (5 bases each). CDR3 length: 14 residues. Germline lookup yields CDR1 MNHEY and CDR2 SVGEGT. Trimming left V 6 bases short and J 3 bases short, with 15 bases between. CDR3 DNA sequence: TGTGCCAGCAGCCAAGGGACGGGCCACTACGAGCAGTACTTC. Translated: CASSQGTGHYEQYF.

The V gene is TRBV13, the J gene TRBJ2-1, with 13 bases matching TRBD2. Germline CDR1 reads PRHDT; CDR2 reads FYEKMQ (reference sequence). The junction had 7 bases not matched to a gene; V was cut back by 2 bases and J by 3 bases. The CDR3 sequence is 18 residues long. CDR3 DNA sequence: TGTGCCAGCAGCTTAAGGGGACTAGCGGGGCTAATCTACAATGAGCAGTTCTTC. It codes for CASSLRGLAGLIYNEQFF.

The genes are TRBV6-5 and TRBJ1-1, with TRBD1 as a possible D gene (6 bases). The germline V gene encodes CDR1 MNHEY and CDR2 SVGAGI. V gave up 5 bases and J gave up 1 base, with 14 bases separating them. This CDR3 spans 15 amino acids. CDR3 DNA: TGTGCCAGCAGTCTACAGGGACGGGGGAACACTGAAGCTTTCTTT. It codes for CASSLQGRGNTEAFF.

Turning to this clone: Other DNA sequences of this sample code for an identical CDR3. The gene calls are TRBV18 and TRBJ2-7; D not resolved. The CDR3 runs to 13 residues. V dropped 2 bases and J dropped 0 bases, with 5 bases sitting between them. Germline V gene data show CDR1 as KGHSH and CDR2 as LQKENI. CDR3 nucleotides: TGTGCCAGCTCACCAGCTAGCTCCTACGAGCAGTACTTC. It yields the protein CASSPASSYEQYF. Combining the CDR3 with reference TRBV18 and TRBJ2-7 gives the whole variable domain NAGVMQNPRHLVRRRGQEARLRCSPMKGHSHVYWYRQLPEEGLKFMVYLQKENIIDESGMPKERFSAEFPKEGPSILRIQQVVRGDSAAYFCASSPASSYEQYFGPGTRLTVT.

The DNA of the CDR3 is TGTGCCAGCAGCAGGGGGGTCGCGGGCAATGAAAAACTGTTTTTT. It translates to CASSRGVAGNEKLFF. The chain uses TRBV5-4 and TRBJ1-4; possible D gene TRBD1, 6 bases. The germline V gene has CDR1 SGHNT and CDR2 YYREEE (reference sequence). The CDR3 is made up of 15 amino acids. V gave up 4 bases and J gave up 5 bases, with 15 bases separating them.

This clone was seen only a few times. The gene calls are TRBV10-3 and TRBJ1-6; perhaps TRBD1 as D (5 bases). Germline values: CDR1 ENHRY, CDR2 SYGVKD. V was clipped by 6 bases and J by 5 bases, with 11 bases between them. The CDR3 length is 14 residues. CDR3 bases: TGTGCCATCAGGGCTGGGACTGATAATTCACCCCTCCACTTT. It is translated as CAIRAGTDNSPLHF.

The V and J genes are TRBV5-5 and TRBJ1-6; 7 bases agree with TRBD1. V lost 3 bases to trimming and J lost 8 bases; unmatched junction nucleotides: 8. The CDR3 has 15 amino acids. Per the germline V gene, CDR1 is SGHKS and CDR2 is YYEKEE (reference sequence). DNA of the CDR3: TGTGCCAGCAGCTCGACAGGGAAGGATCATTCACCCCTCCACTTT. This translates into CASSSTGKDHSPLHF.

The rearrangement uses TRBV29-1 and TRBJ2-5; 11 nucleotides line up with TRBD2. The CDR3 spans 15 residues. Unmatched junction bases numbered 9, after V lost 5 bases and J lost 4 bases. Germline loops: CDR1 SQVTM, CDR2 ANQGSEA. CDR3 nucleotides: TGCAGCGTTAATTTAGCGGGGGGGCTCGGAGAGACCCAGTACTTC. The encoded protein is CSVNLAGGLGETQYF.

V usage is TRBV9 and J usage is TRBJ2-5; perhaps TRBD2 as D (5 bases). The CDR3 totals 15 residues. In germline, CDR1 is SGDLS, CDR2 YYNGEE. V dropped 6 bases and J dropped 3 bases, with 18 bases sitting between them. CDR3 in amino acids: CASTAGANLEETQYF. CDR3 DNA sequence: TGTGCCAGCACGGCGGGCGCTAATCTCGAAGAGACCCAGTACTTC.

The V gene is TRBV24-1, the J gene TRBJ2-5; D is undetermined. The CDR3 covers 17 residues. The germline CDR1 and CDR2 sequences are KGHDR and SFDVKD. The V and J ends lost 4 bases and 4 bases respectively, with 21 bases between them. The CDR3 bases are TGTGCCACCAGTGACCCGGACGGACGGCCAGGTGGAGAGACCCAGTACTTC. Translated, it gives CATSDPDGRPGGETQYF.